A single sample is the source of the 20 T cell receptor beta chains below, sequenced in a study of metastatic and nonmetastatic thyroid tumors. Until they underwent thyroid surgery, no patient had received any treatment. Via MiXCR, TCRdb re-called the PCR reads. The data contain approximately 35,000 clones, roughly 10% of them seen just once; the ten biggest clones take up around 15%. The sequenced material came from blood. All receptors come from a female donor with papillary thyroid cancer or a benign thyroid nodule (not recorded which). Some clones in this sample may be carry-over from other donors' samples.

This clone was picked up many times. V and J are TRBV24-1 and TRBJ2-3; no clear D gene. CDR3 length equals 14 residues. V was trimmed by 6 bases and J by 0 bases, leaving 9 bases between them. Per the germline V gene, CDR1 is KGHDR and CDR2 is SFDVKD. The CDR3 coding sequence is TGTGCCACCAGTTCCTTTCTAAGCACAGATACGCAGTATTTT. Encoded protein: CATSSFLSTDTQYF.

The table lists this clone with many counts. The V call is TRBV7-2, the J call TRBJ1-2; D may be TRBD1 (5 bases). Trimming took 5 bases from V and 4 from J, leaving 14 bases between them. The CDR3 totals 14 residues. In germline, CDR1 is SGHTA, CDR2 FQGNSA. CDR3 protein: CASSGGGHLYGYTF. The CDR3 bases are TGTGCCAGCAGCGGGGGAGGACACCTCTATGGCTACACCTTC.

As for this clone: The junction differs from germline at one of its ends, possibly a read error. The chain links TRBV12-3 or TRBV12-4 to TRBJ1-1; the D gene is possibly TRBD1 (5 bases). CDR3 length equals 17 residues. DNA for the CDR3: TGTGCCAGCAGTCCCCGGGGCAGGGATTATCTGAACACTGGAGCTTTATTT. This gives the protein CASSPRGRDYLNTGALF.

The sample holds many counts of this clone. The J gene is TRBJ1-1, the V gene TRBV5-1, with TRBD1 matching 12 bases. This CDR3 comprises 15 residues. Unmatched junction bases numbered 5, after V lost 4 bases and J lost 4 bases. Germline CDR1 reads SGHRS; CDR2 reads YFSETQ. CDR3 loop: CASSPGTGGSTEAFF. CDR3 in DNA: TGCGCCAGCAGCCCCGGGACAGGGGGCAGCACTGAAGCTTTCTTT.

The sample holds many counts of this clone. This rearrangement joins TRBV30 to TRBJ2-3, with D possibly matching TRBD2 (5 bases). Germline V gene data show CDR1 as GTSNPN and CDR2 as SVGIG (reference sequence). This CDR3 is built from 15 residues. V shed 4 bases and J shed 1 base, with 15 bases lying between them. DNA for the CDR3: TGTGCCTGGAAGAAGACGGCGGGCGGCACAGATACGCAGTATTTT. Residues: CAWKKTAGGTDTQYF. The full variable domain, with the rest looked up from reference TRBV30 and TRBJ2-3, is SQTIHQWPATLVQPVGSPLSLECTVEGTSNPNLYWYRQAAGRGLQLLFYSVGIGQISSEVPQNLSASRPQDRQFILSSKKLLLSDSGFYLCAWKKTAGGTDTQYFGPGTRLTVL.

This clone showed up many times. The V gene is TRBV12-3 or TRBV12-4, the J gene TRBJ1-1; D gene uncertain. CDR3 length: 13 amino acids. Deletions cut 5 bases from V and 0 bases from J, with 7 bases between. This chain's CDR3 is CASSEALNTEAFF. For the CDR3, the DNA is TGTGCCAGCAGTGAGGCCCTGAACACTGAAGCTTTCTTT.

The chain joins TRBV11-2 to TRBJ1-6; D is possibly TRBD1 (6 bases). The CDR3 consists of 13 residues. The V gene lost 5 bases and the J gene lost 6 bases, with 8 bases spanning the gap. CDR1 is SGHAT, CDR2 FQNNGV, per germline. CDR3 amino acids: CASSPGVNSPLHF. Here the CDR3 DNA reads TGTGCCAGCAGCCCAGGGGTTAATTCACCCCTCCACTTT.

This clone was recorded at least ten times. The J gene is TRBJ2-2, the V gene TRBV29-1, with 8 bases identical to TRBD1. V was pared by 6 bases and J by 7 bases, with 7 bases of the junction left unmatched. The CDR3 is 13 amino acids. CDR1 is SQVTM and CDR2 is ANQGSEA in the germline V gene. CDR3 sequence (DNA): TGCAGCGTCGCAGACAGGGGAGACGGGGAGCTGTTTTTT. This encodes CSVADRGDGELFF.

There are many counts of this clone. The rearrangement uses TRBV4-3 and TRBJ2-7; 12 positions agree with TRBD2. Trimming cost V 1 base and J 5 bases; bases outside gene matches: 6. CDR3 size: 16 residues. Per the germline V gene, CDR1 is LGHNA and CDR2 is YSLEER. CDR3 region: CASSQGTSGNWNEQYF. The DNA of the CDR3 is TGCGCCAGCAGCCAAGGGACTAGCGGGAACTGGAACGAGCAGTACTTC.

This clone was counted at least ten times. The chain combines TRBV9 with TRBJ2-6; D perhaps matches TRBD2 (7 bases). The germline V gene encodes CDR1 SGDLS and CDR2 YYNGEE. CDR3 length: 17 amino acids. The ends were cut back, 3 bases at V and 0 bases at J, with 13 bases in the middle. The CDR3 coding sequence is TGTGCCAGCAGCGCAAAGGGGGGGCACTCTGGGGCCAACGTCCTGACTTTC. Its protein product is CASSAKGGHSGANVLTF.

This clone appeared many times. J is TRBJ2-1 and V is TRBV19; maybe TRBD1 (6 bases). The CDR3 is 14 amino acids. The V and J ends lost 6 bases and 6 bases respectively, with 15 bases between them. The germline V gene has CDR1 LNHDA and CDR2 SQIVND (reference sequence). The CDR3 nucleotides read TGTGCCAGTAGAGAGGGGGAGTGGTCCAATGAGCAGTTCTTC. Translating gives CASREGEWSNEQFF. The whole variable domain, filled in from reference TRBV19 and TRBJ2-1, reads DGGITQSPKYLFRKEGQNVTLSCEQNLNHDAMYWYRQDPGQGLRLIYYSQIVNDFQKGDIAEGYSVSREKKESFPLTVTSAQKNPTAFYLCASREGEWSNEQFFGPGTRLTVL.

This clone is labeled medium-sized. V is TRBV6-1 and J is TRBJ1-6, with TRBD1 as a possible D gene (6 bases). The V and J ends lost 6 bases and 0 bases respectively, with 12 bases between them. The CDR3 is 16 amino acids. Germline V gene sequence: CDR1 MNHNS, CDR2 SASEGT. CDR3 sequence (DNA): TGTGCCAGCAGGGACAGATTTAGCTCCTATAATTCACCCCTCCACTTT. Translated: CASRDRFSSYNSPLHF.

The V gene is TRBV11-2, the J gene TRBJ2-7; 7 bases fit TRBD2. In germline, CDR1 is SGHAT, CDR2 FQNNGV. The CDR3 length is 16 residues. J lost 6 bases, V lost 0 bases, and 11 bases had no gene match. CDR3 DNA: TGTGCCAGCAGCTTAGAGGGGTCCGAGACTAGCCTCGAGCAGTACTTC. It specifies CASSLEGSETSLEQYF.

The CDR3 loop is CASSISRGGTDTQYF. CDR3 nucleotides: TGTGCCAGTAGTATAAGCCGGGGGGGGACAGATACGCAGTATTTT. V gene TRBV19 combines with J gene TRBJ2-3; 8 bases agree with TRBD2. V dropped 2 bases and J dropped 3; count of bases not matched to a gene: 4. Germline assignment: CDR1 LNHDA and CDR2 SQIVND (reference sequence). The CDR3 runs 15 residues.

To note about this clone: The germline gene is not matched at one end of the junction; a read error may be the cause. The chain uses TRBV6-5 and TRBJ1-4; D uncertain. This CDR3 comprises 17 residues. CDR1 MNHEY and CDR2 SVGAGI come from the germline V gene. CDR3 region: CTSSYSDEISINEKLFF. The CDR3 nucleotides read TGTACCAGCAGTTACTCCGACGAGATATCGATTAATGAAAAACTGTTTTTT.

The chain is built from TRBV3-1 and TRBJ1-1; no clear D. The germline gives CDR1 LGHDT, CDR2 YNNKEL (reference sequence). V lost 1 base, J lost 7 bases, and 13 bases lay in between. The CDR3 loop spans 14 amino acids. CDR3 sequence reads: CASSQGIVVGEAFF. CDR3 DNA sequence: TGTGCCAGCAGCCAAGGAATCGTGGTTGGTGAAGCTTTCTTT.

This clone occurred many times. The rearrangement uses TRBV3-1 and TRBJ2-7; TRBD2 might be the D (6 bases). CDR3 size: 17 residues. In germline, CDR1 is LGHDT, CDR2 YNNKEL (reference sequence). The V and J ends lost 4 bases and 2 bases respectively, with 21 bases between them. The CDR3 is CASSRSSGPPRPYEQYF. In DNA, the CDR3 is TGTGCCAGCAGCCGGAGTAGCGGCCCCCCCCGCCCCTACGAGCAGTACTTC.

This clone was detected many times. The V call is TRBV7-8, the J call TRBJ2-7; D is unclear. The germline gives CDR1 SGHVS, CDR2 FQNEAQ. The CDR3 sequence is 11 residues long. V was cut by 0 bases and J by 7 bases, with 4 bases left in between. The CDR3 sequence: CASSLAREQYF. The CDR3 nucleotides read TGTGCCAGCAGCTTAGCGAGGGAGCAGTACTTC.

CDR3 loop: CASSYVYENTEAFF. CDR3 coding DNA: TGTGCCAGCAGTTATGTGTATGAAAACACTGAAGCTTTCTTT. This chain uses TRBV6-5 with TRBJ1-1; D unresolved. CDR1 is MNHEY, CDR2 SVGAGI, per germline. Deletions cut 3 bases from V and 2 bases from J, with 10 bases between. The CDR3 sequence is 14 residues long.

In this sample, this clone turned up many times. The chain recombines TRBV6-2 or TRBV6-3 with TRBJ1-1; D unresolved. The germline CDR1 and CDR2 sequences are MNHEY and SVGEGT. V was pared by 6 bases and J by 5 bases, with 16 bases between. This CDR3 is built from 14 residues. The DNA for the CDR3 is TGTGCCAGCAGCCAGAGGGCCCTGGGAACTGAAGCTTTCTTT. Protein product: CASSQRALGTEAFF.